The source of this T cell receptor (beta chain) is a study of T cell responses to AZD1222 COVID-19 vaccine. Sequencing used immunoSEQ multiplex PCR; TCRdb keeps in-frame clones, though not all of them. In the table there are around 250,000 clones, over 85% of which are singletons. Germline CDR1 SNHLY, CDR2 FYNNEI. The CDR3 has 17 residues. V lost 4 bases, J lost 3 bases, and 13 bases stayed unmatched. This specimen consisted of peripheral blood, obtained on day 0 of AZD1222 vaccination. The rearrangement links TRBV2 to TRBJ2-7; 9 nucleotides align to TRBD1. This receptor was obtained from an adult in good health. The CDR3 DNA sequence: TGTGCCAGCAGTGTTCCCAAACAGGGGGCCACCGGCTACGAGCAGTACTTC. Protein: CASSVPKQGATGYEQYF.